Sequencing of this TCR beta chain was carried out in a study of STAT3 mutations in large granular lymphocyte leukemia (dated by TCRdb to about 2019). As for the study more broadly: About half of the T-LGLL patients who underwent longitudinal sequencing carried canonical activating STAT3 mutations. About 19 representative T-LGLL cases were selected from an initial cohort of roughly 210 LGL patients for longitudinal TCRbeta and STAT3 sequencing. Patients were sequenced at roughly 4 time points on average, with the number of samplings per patient ranging from 2 to 8. A couple of patients with natural killer LGL leukemia were also sequenced longitudinally as controls within the study. Over half of the T-LGLL patients were given one or more immunosuppressive therapy regimens, and around two fifths of the treated patients had a hematologic response. Patients with T-cell large granular lymphocyte leukemia underwent serial deep sequencing of TCRbeta CDR3 and STAT3 to reconstruct clonal hierarchy and dynamics. Overall results and qualifications from the work: TCR clonotype switching after therapy was observed in 6 of 18 patients, and all newly emerging clones were found to be STAT3 wild type. Persisting codominant clonotypes in some patients meant a small but highly pathogenic clone may have been missed. The linking of therapy response to changes in TCR clonal burden was complicated by variable intervals between samplings and differing treatment regimens. At least one immunodominant TCRbeta clonotype was identified in every T-LGLL patient, and multiple immunodominant subclonotypes were identified in about half of the T-LGLL patients. Because no samples were available when a clone first appeared, clonal expansion had to be inferred from samplings taken at other points. Dominant TCR clone burden was found to exceed STAT3 mutant burden in several patients, suggesting that STAT3 mutation arose secondarily within a pre-expanded clone.

Notes on this clone: What this receptor recognizes is not known. Base-call qualities are not available, and no considerably larger clone is one nucleotide away.

The same DNA, extracted from blood mononuclear cells, served for both the TCR sequencing and the STAT3 sequencing. The CDR3 sequence holds 16 residues, the cysteine and phenylalanine included. Only CDR3 DNA is held: 48 bases, read in frame from base 1. V lost 1 base and J lost 2 bases; the stretch between them is 11 bases long. CDR1 is given as LGHNA and CDR2 as YSLEER, both from the germline V gene. TCRbeta libraries were sequenced on an Illumina MiSeq, and an average of about 40,773 productive templates per sample was obtained. TCRbeta CDR3 libraries were generated with the immunoSEQ assay using multiplex PCR amplification. Per the original workflow: Following a previously defined approach, repertoire diversity was calculated, and values close to 0 point to extremely monoclonal samples. TCRdb limited this immuneACCESS table to in-frame rearrangements with V and J called. A share of clones is missing; checked studies link under half to unresolved V genes, and the rest is unexplained. V, J and clone size are taken as reported in that table, and D and trimming were inferred from the DNA itself. Present in this sample are more than 25,000 clones, 60% to 85% of which were seen just once. In total, the top ten clones hold approximately 31% of the sample.

The TCR sequence derives from a woman aged 50 to 60 with T-cell large granular lymphocyte leukemia. Some clones in this sample may be carry-over from other donors' samples. The age is the age at diagnosis. The source material was peripheral blood mononuclear cells. The chain is encoded by TRBV4-3 joined to TRBJ2-2, with the D gene call left open. The bases are TGCGCCAGCAGCCAAGGGGTAGGCAGAAACACCGGGGAGCTGTTTTTT. Translated, this is CASSQGVGRNTGELFF.